This entry describes one TCR beta chain. The target antigen is unknown. A junction boundary mismatches the germline segment, possibly from a read error. This entry is derived from a study of beta chain features in type 1 diabetes. On the study more broadly: Healthy donors, compared against patients, showed similar age, gender and cell yields. General observations from the study: Researchers report that Type 1 diabetes patients had moderately but significantly shorter TCRB CDR3s across all four CD4+ subsets.

Germline loops: CDR1 DFQATT, CDR2 SNEGSKA (reference sequence). The CDR3 contains 11 residues. Reverse transcription of all isolated RNA meant that expressed TCRB transcripts were sequenced. Naive, central memory and regulatory T cell samples came to a mean of roughly 4 million reads. Profiling relied on immunoSEQ multiplex PCR, and the TCRdb table lists in-frame clones only, not all of them. The table records some 350,000 clones, roughly 9.8% of them present only once. The sample comprised central memory CD4+ T cells from blood. The sequence was obtained from a man between 25 and 39 years old with type 1 diabetes. The rearrangement uses TRBV20-1 and TRBJ2-1, with 7 bases that match TRBD1. DNA of the CDR3: TGCAGTGCACCCGGGCCAAGGGGGCAGCTCTTC. Translation: CSAPGPRGQLF.